The TCR beta chain described here comes from a study of blood T cell repertoires in COVID-19. At the level of the study: Whether acute or convalescent, the COVID-19 samples came from the United States, Italy and Spain. PBMCs, B-cell-depleted T cells, or T cells were the source of the cDNA or gDNA that made up the material.

The authors' processing: Nucleated cell counts were estimated from reference gene primer amplification. Generated by immunoSEQ multiplex PCR, the TCRdb table keeps only in-frame clones and is missing some. V and J calls and clone size are given by that table; D and trimming were obtained from the DNA. The sample has 80,000 or so clones, 80% to 90% seen once. This CDR3 has 18 amino acids. Germline CDR1 and CDR2: MGHRA and YSYEKL. With 4 bases clipped from V and 0 bases from J, the junction kept 11 bases outside the gene matches. The TCR sequence derives from a woman aged 55-75 years with acute or convalescent COVID-19. The chain combines TRBV4-1 with TRBJ1-5, with 8 bases that match TRBD1. What was sequenced was peripheral blood. CDR3 amino acids: CASSRLTGVAPSNQPQHF. In DNA form, the CDR3 reads TGCGCCAGCAGCCGCCTGACAGGGGTAGCGCCTAGCAATCAGCCCCAGCATTTT.